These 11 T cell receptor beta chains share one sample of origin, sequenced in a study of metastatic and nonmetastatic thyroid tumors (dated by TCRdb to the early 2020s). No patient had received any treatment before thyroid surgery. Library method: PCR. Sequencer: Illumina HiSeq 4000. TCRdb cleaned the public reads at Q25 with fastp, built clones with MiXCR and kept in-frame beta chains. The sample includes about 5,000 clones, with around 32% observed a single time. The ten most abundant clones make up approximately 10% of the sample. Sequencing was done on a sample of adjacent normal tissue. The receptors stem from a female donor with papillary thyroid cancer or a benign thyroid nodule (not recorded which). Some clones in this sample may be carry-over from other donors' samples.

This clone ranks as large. The DNA of the CDR3 is TGTGCCAGCAGTACCCGACTATCTAGCGGGAGACGTTACGAGCAGTACTTC. Translating gives CASSTRLSSGRRYEQYF. V gene TRBV6-2 or TRBV6-3 combines with J gene TRBJ2-7; 10 bases map to TRBD2. V shed 5 bases and J 4 bases; nucleotides not matched to a gene: 14. Germline CDR1 and CDR2: MNHEY and SVGEGT. CDR3 length: 17 residues.

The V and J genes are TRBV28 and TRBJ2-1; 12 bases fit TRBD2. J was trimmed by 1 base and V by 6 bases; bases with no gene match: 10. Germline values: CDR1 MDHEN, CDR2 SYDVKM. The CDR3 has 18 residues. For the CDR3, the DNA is TGTGCCAGCAGCAGACTAGCGGGAGAGAAGGGGTCCTACAATGAGCAGTTCTTC. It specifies CASSRLAGEKGSYNEQFF.

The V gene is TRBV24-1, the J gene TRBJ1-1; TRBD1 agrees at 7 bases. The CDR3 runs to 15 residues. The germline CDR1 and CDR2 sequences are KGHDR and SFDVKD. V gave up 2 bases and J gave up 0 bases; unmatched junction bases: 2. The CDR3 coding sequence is TGTGCCACCAGTGATTCACAGGGGTTGAACACTGAAGCTTTCTTT. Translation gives CATSDSQGLNTEAFF.

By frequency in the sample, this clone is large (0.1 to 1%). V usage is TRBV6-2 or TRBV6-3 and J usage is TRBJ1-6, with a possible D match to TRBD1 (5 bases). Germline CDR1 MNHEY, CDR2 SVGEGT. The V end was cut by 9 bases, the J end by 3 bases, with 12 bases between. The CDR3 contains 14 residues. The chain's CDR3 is CASTGDGYNSPLHF. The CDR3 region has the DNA TGTGCCAGTACGGGGGACGGCTATAATTCACCCCTCCACTTT.

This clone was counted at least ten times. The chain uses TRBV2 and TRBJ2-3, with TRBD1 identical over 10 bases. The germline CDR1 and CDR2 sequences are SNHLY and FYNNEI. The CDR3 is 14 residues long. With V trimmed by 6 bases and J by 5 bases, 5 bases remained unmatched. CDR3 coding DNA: TGTGCCAGCAGGGACGGACAGGGGGTAGATACGCAGTATTTT. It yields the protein CASRDGQGVDTQYF.

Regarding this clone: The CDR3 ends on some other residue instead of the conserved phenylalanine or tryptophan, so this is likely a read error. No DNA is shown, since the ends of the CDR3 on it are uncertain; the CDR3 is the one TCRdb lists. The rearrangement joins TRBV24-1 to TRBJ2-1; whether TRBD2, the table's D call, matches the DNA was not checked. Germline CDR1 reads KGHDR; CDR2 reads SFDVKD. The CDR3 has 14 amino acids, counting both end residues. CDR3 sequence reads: CATSVLAGSNEHFI.

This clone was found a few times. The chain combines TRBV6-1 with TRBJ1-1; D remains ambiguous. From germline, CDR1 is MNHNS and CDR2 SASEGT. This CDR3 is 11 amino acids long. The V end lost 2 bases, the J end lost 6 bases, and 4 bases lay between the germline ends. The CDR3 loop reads CASSEWAEAFF. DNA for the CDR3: TGTGCCAGCAGTGAATGGGCTGAAGCTTTCTTT.

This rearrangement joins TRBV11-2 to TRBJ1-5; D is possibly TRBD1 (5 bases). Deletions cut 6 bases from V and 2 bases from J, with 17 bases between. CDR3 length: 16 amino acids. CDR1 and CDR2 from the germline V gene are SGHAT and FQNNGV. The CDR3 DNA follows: TGTGCCAGCAGGCCCCCCGGCAGGGATGGCAATCAGCCCCAGCATTTT. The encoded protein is CASRPPGRDGNQPQHF.

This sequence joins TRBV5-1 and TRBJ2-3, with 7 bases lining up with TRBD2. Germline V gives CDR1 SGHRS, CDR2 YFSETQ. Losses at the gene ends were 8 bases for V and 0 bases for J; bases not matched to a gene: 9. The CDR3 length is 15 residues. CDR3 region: CASRRRAGSTDTQYF. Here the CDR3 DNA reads TGCGCCAGTAGGCGGAGAGCGGGGAGCACAGATACGCAGTATTTT.

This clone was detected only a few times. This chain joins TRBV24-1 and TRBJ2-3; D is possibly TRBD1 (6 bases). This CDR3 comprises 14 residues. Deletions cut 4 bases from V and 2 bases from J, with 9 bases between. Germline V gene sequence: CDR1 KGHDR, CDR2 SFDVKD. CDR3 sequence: CATSDHRVTDTQYF. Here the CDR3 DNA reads TGTGCCACCAGTGACCACAGGGTCACAGATACGCAGTATTTT.

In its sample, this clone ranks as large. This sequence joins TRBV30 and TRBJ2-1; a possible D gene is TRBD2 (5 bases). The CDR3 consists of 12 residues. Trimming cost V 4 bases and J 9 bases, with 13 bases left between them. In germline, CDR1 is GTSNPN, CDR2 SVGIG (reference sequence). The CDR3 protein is CAWTPRASEQFF. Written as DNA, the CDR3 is TGTGCCTGGACCCCGCGGGCGAGTGAGCAGTTCTTC.